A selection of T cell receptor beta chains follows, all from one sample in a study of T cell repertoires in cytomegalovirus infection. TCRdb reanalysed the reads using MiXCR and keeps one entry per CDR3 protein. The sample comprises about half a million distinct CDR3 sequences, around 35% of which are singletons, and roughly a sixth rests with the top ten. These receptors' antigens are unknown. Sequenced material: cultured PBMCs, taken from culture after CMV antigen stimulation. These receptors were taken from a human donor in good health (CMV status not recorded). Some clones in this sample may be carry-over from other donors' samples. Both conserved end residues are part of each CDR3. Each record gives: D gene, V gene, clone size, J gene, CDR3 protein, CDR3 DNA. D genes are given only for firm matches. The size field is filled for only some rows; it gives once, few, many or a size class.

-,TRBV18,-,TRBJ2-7,CASSPRSLSSYEQYF,TGTGCCAGCTCACCCCGCAGCCTGAGCTCCTACGAGCAGTACTTC
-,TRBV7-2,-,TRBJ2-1,CASSLVRGLPSYNEQFF,TGTGCCAGCAGCTTAGTTAGGGGGTTACCCTCCTACAATGAGCAGTTCTTC
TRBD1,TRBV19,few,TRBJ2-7,CASSGDREREQYF,TGTGCCAGTAGCGGGGACAGGGAACGCGAGCAGTACTTC
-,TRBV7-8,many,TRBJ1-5,CASSLGLVRTRRNQPQHF,TGTGCCAGCAGCTTAGGACTTGTGAGGACAAGGAGAAATCAGCCCCAGCATTTT
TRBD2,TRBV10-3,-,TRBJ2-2,CAISAVPGLAGGGPTGELFF,TGTGCCATCAGTGCCGTACCGGGACTAGCGGGAGGAGGCCCAACCGGGGAGCTGTTTTTT
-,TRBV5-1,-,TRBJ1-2,CASGQGNYGYTF,TGCGCCAGTGGTCAGGGGAACTATGGCTACACCTTC
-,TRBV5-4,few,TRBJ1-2,CASSLANGGYTF,TGTGCCAGCAGCTTGGCAAACGGTGGCTACACCTTC
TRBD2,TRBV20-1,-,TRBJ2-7,CSAHDLLAGGPPYEQYF,TGCAGTGCACACGACCTCTTAGCGGGAGGGCCCCCCTACGAGCAGTACTTC
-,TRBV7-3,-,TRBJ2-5,CASSLGGARQETQYF,TGTGCCAGCAGCTTAGGGGGGGCCCGCCAAGAGACCCAGTACTTC
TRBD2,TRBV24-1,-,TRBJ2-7,CATSDLGTSGSYEQYF,TGTGCCACCAGTGATTTGGGGACTAGCGGGAGCTACGAGCAGTACTTC
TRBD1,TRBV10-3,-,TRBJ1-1,CAISAKGQGGMNTEAFF,TGTGCCATCAGTGCGAAGGGACAGGGGGGGATGAACACTGAAGCTTTCTTT
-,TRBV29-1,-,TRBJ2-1,CSVATLAPGYEQFF,TGCAGCGTTGCCACGCTAGCGCCAGGGTATGAGCAGTTCTTC
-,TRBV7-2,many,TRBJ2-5,CASSLSRETQYF,TGTGCCAGCAGCTTATCTAGGGAGACCCAGTACTTC
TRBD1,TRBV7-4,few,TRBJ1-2,CASSRGQGHGYTF,TGTGCCAGCAGCCGTGGACAGGGCCATGGCTACACCTTC
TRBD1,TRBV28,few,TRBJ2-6,CASSDRDRVFKVGSGANVLTF,TGTGCCAGCAGTGACCGGGACAGGGTCTTTAAGGTCGGCTCTGGGGCCAACGTCCTGACTTTC
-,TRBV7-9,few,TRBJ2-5,CASSLASAFVGTQYF,TGTGCCAGCAGCTTAGCGTCGGCTTTTGTCGGGACCCAGTACTTC
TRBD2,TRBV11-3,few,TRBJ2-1,CASSTYSGRADYNEQFF,TGTGCCAGCAGCACATATAGCGGGAGGGCCGACTACAATGAGCAGTTCTTC
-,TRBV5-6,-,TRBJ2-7,CASSLGGTQWQYF,TGTGCCAGCAGCTTAGGAGGAACCCAGTGGCAGTACTTC
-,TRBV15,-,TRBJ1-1,CATSRDSRGTEAFF,TGTGCCACCAGCAGAGATTCCCGGGGCACTGAAGCTTTCTTT
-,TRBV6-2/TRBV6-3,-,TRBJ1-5,CASREVGQPQHF,TGTGCCAGCCGGGAGGTGGGTCAGCCCCAGCATTTT
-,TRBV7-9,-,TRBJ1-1,CASSSGPLEAFF,TGTGCCAGCAGCTCCGGACCCCTTGAAGCTTTCTTT
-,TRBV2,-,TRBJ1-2,CASSDLEFNYGYTF,TGTGCCAGCAGTGATTTGGAGTTTAACTATGGCTACACCTTC
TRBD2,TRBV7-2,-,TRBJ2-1,CASSLTRLAGNEQFF,TGTGCCAGCAGCTTAACCCGACTAGCGGGCAATGAGCAGTTCTTC
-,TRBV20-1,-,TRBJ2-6,CSASPLSGANVLTF,TGCAGTGCTAGTCCCCTCTCTGGGGCCAACGTCCTGACTTTC